The TCR beta chain under discussion was sequenced for a study of cytomegalovirus exposure and HLA in healthy donors. Overall study findings and caveats: The study assumed roughly uniform donor sequencing depth for presence/absence analyses. Reported performance of the classifier showed diagnosis of cytomegalovirus status with high specificity and sensitivity.

Researchers ran the PCR with 60 Vbeta and 13 Jbeta primers. Original methodology: The count from a later analysis was roughly 80 million unique TCR beta chains, some 10 million of them shared. Here immunoSEQ multiplex PCR was the method, and the copy in TCRdb shows in-frame clones only, minus some. V, J and clone size were drawn from that table, and D and trimming were deduced from the DNA. The table includes some 120,000 clones, more than 70% detected once. As regards this clone: The antigen is unknown.

Looked up from germline, CDR1 is MNHEY and CDR2 is SVGAGI. The CDR3 runs to 15 residues. Trimming removed 7 bases from V and 2 bases from J, with 16 bases in between. Sequenced sample: PBMCs. This sequence originates from a human donor in good health. The chain joins TRBV6-5 to TRBJ2-3; D gene unclear. The CDR3 is CASTTTQSFTDTQYF. DNA for the CDR3: TGTGCCAGCACCACCACACAATCCTTCACAGATACGCAGTATTTT.